What follows are 24 T cell receptor beta chains derived from one specimen sequenced in a study of regulatory T cells in long-lasting Graves disease. Each CDR3 protein is one row after TCRdb ran MiXCR on the reads. Among several hundred distinct CDR3 sequences listed, over 75% were seen once. After RNA was extracted from PBMCs, the TCR library was made from it. The sequenced sample was peripheral blood mononuclear cells (PBMCs), obtained with antithyroid drug treatment, in newly diagnosed or persistent Graves disease (not recorded which). These receptors all come from a man aged 18 to 29 with Graves disease.

The chain is built from TRBV11-1 and TRBJ2-7; 8 nucleotides match TRBD1. Germline CDR1 reads SGHAT; CDR2 reads FQDESV (reference sequence). V gave up 2 bases and J gave up 0 bases; unmatched junction bases: 0. CDR3 length equals 14 residues. In nucleotides, the CDR3 is TGTGCCAGCAGCTTACAGGGGGCCTCCTACGAGCAGTACTTC. This sequence encodes CASSLQGASYEQYF. Filled out from reference TRBV11-1 and TRBJ2-7, the complete variable domain reads EAEVAQSPRYKITEKSQAVAFWCDPISGHATLYWYRQILGQGPELLVQFQDESVVDDSQLPKDRFSAERLKGVDSTLKIQPAELGDSAMYLCASSLQGASYEQYFGPGTRLTVT.

J is TRBJ1-6 and V is TRBV23-1; D may be TRBD1 (5 bases). TRBV23-1 carries the ORF label, with uncertain function. The V end was cut by 1 base, the J end by 16 bases, with 14 bases between. The CDR3 sequence is 13 residues long. CDR3: CASSQLETGFLHF. The CDR3 DNA reads TGCGCCAGCAGTCAATTGGAAACAGGTTTTCTCCACTTT.

This chain joins TRBV7-9 and TRBJ2-3, with 9 bases fitting TRBD2. CDR3 length equals 18 residues. The V segment lost 2 bases and the J segment 4 bases; nucleotides outside the gene matches: 13. Germline-derived CDR1 and CDR2 are SEHNR and FQNEAQ (reference sequence). CDR3 residues: CASSLPTRLAGRSDTQYF. The CDR3 coding sequence is TGTGCCAGCAGCTTACCCACTCGGCTAGCGGGACGGTCAGATACGCAGTATTTT.

V usage is TRBV11-2 and J usage is TRBJ2-7; possible D gene TRBD2, 7 bases. The CDR3 is 16 amino acids. The germline V gene has CDR1 SGHAT and CDR2 FQNNGV. Trimming stripped 4 bases from V and 2 bases from J, with 18 bases between. The CDR3 region is CASSSGAGVKAYEQYF. In DNA, the CDR3 is TGTGCCAGCAGCTCGGGGGCGGGAGTGAAGGCCTACGAGCAGTACTTC.

This rearrangement joins TRBV11-2 to TRBJ1-2; no definite D call. From germline, CDR1 is SGHAT and CDR2 FQNNGV. The V end lost 1 base, the J end lost 7 bases, and 10 bases lay between the germline ends. CDR3 length: 13 amino acids. As DNA, the CDR3 is TGTGCCAGCAGCTTAGGGTTGGCGAGTGGCTACACCTTC. Translated, it gives CASSLGLASGYTF.

The DNA of the CDR3 is TGTGCCAGCAGCCAAGATTGGGCGGGACTAGCGGACTACAATGAGCAGTTCTTC. Translating it yields CASSQDWAGLADYNEQFF. This rearrangement joins TRBV3-1 to TRBJ2-1, with 11 bases identical to TRBD2. The germline V gene encodes CDR1 LGHDT and CDR2 YNNKEL (reference sequence). The J segment lost 3 bases and the V segment lost 0 bases, leaving 7 bases of the junction unmatched. This CDR3 is built from 18 residues.

The rearrangement uses TRBV28 and TRBJ2-1; possibly TRBD1 for D (6 bases). CDR3 size: 13 residues. Germline V CDR1 and CDR2: MDHEN, SYDVKM. Trimming shortened V by 4 bases and J by 15 bases, and 19 bases separated the two germline ends. The CDR3 nucleotides are TGTGCCAGCAGTTCCGCCCCCCCGGACAGACCGTTCTTC. The encoded protein is CASSSAPPDRPFF.

The rearrangement joins TRBV5-6 to TRBJ2-7, with TRBD1 matching over 9 bases. Germline V gives CDR1 SGHDT, CDR2 YYEEEE. V lost 4 bases, J lost 6 bases, and 8 bases stayed unmatched. CDR3 size: 14 residues. The CDR3 nucleotides read TGTGCCAGCAGCAACCGGGACAGGGTGTTCGAGCAGTACTTC. Translation: CASSNRDRVFEQYF.

The chain's CDR3 is CSARTTRFPDTQYF. The CDR3 DNA reads as TGCAGCGCAAGGACGACGCGATTTCCAGATACGCAGTATTTT. The chain couples TRBV29-1 to TRBJ2-3, with D hard to call. Germline values: CDR1 SQVTM, CDR2 ANQGSEA. V gave up 7 bases and J gave up 4 bases, with 18 bases separating them. The CDR3 loop spans 14 amino acids.

V gene TRBV6-5 combines with J gene TRBJ1-3, with D maybe TRBD1 (5 bases). The V gene lost 2 bases and the J gene lost 0 bases, with 8 bases spanning the gap. The CDR3 length is 15 residues. Germline lookup yields CDR1 MNHEY and CDR2 SVGAGI. CDR3: CASSYAGSSGNTIYF. The CDR3 region has the DNA TGTGCCAGCAGTTACGCAGGGAGCTCTGGAAACACCATATATTTT.

This chain joins TRBV5-1 and TRBJ2-6; D unresolved. CDR1 is SGHRS, CDR2 YFSETQ, per germline. V dropped 0 bases and J dropped 1 base, with 8 bases sitting between them. There are 16 residues in the CDR3. CDR3 protein: CASSLAVGSGANVLTF. The DNA for the CDR3 is TGCGCCAGCAGCTTGGCTGTGGGTTCTGGGGCCAACGTCCTGACTTTC.

The chain links TRBV25-1 to TRBJ2-5; 8 bases agree with TRBD2. The germline V gene has CDR1 MGHDK and CDR2 SYGVNS. V shed 2 bases, J shed 2 bases, and the junction held 1 base outside the gene matches. The CDR3 is 14 residues long. The CDR3 here is CASSERGGQETQYF. The CDR3 bases are TGTGCCAGCAGTGAACGGGGGGGGCAAGAGACCCAGTACTTC.

The chain uses TRBV12-3 or TRBV12-4 and TRBJ2-3, with D hard to call. The CDR3 spans 14 residues. The V and J ends lost 10 bases and 1 base respectively, with 15 bases between them. The CDR3 DNA reads as TGTGCCACCACCCCGTCGGGCGGCACAGATACGCAGTATTTT. This codes for CATTPSGGTDTQYF.

This clonotype was seen more than once but under ten times. The rearrangement joins TRBV2 to TRBJ2-7; TRBD2 might be the D (6 bases). This CDR3 spans 14 amino acids. V lost 7 bases to trimming and J lost 4 bases, with 17 bases between them. From germline, CDR1 is SNHLY and CDR2 FYNNEI. The CDR3 reads CASKRAEGRYEQYF. CDR3 sequence (DNA): TGTGCCAGCAAACGGGCGGAGGGGCGGTACGAGCAGTACTTC.

This chain links TRBV6-2 or TRBV6-3 with TRBJ1-1; D call uncertain. The CDR3 has 13 amino acids. Trimming pared 4 bases from V and 4 bases from J, leaving 10 bases between. Per germline, CDR1 MNHEY and CDR2 SVGEGT. DNA for the CDR3: TGTGCCAGCAGTTTCTCGAGGGTCACTGAAGCTTTCTTT. The encoded protein is CASSFSRVTEAFF.

The V gene is TRBV2, the J gene TRBJ2-7; 8 bases are a match to TRBD1. V was pared by 5 bases and J by 7 bases, with 13 bases of the junction left unmatched. Germline CDR1 SNHLY, CDR2 FYNNEI. The CDR3 extends over 15 amino acids. The CDR3, as DNA: TGTGCCAGCAGTCCTACTTCGGGGACAGGTGAAGAGCAGTACTTC. It codes for CASSPTSGTGEEQYF.

The CDR3 nucleotides are TGTGCCAGTAGTATTACTAGCGGAGACGAGCAGTACTTC. Its protein is CASSITSGDEQYF. V gene TRBV19 combines with J gene TRBJ2-7, with TRBD2 matching 8 bases. Germline trimming cut 3 bases from V and 5 bases from J; bases unmatched to any gene: 3. Germline CDR1 LNHDA, CDR2 SQIVND (reference sequence). CDR3 length equals 13 residues.

J is TRBJ1-1 and V is TRBV4-1; maybe TRBD1 (5 bases). Germline V CDR1 and CDR2: MGHRA, YSYEKL. CDR3 length equals 14 residues. Trimming stripped 1 base from V and 5 bases from J, with 11 bases between. The CDR3 region has the DNA TGCGCCAGCAGCCAAGTTTCTGGGGGTACTGAAGCTTTCTTT. It specifies CASSQVSGGTEAFF.

This rearrangement joins TRBV11-1 to TRBJ2-2; D is unclear. Trimming left V 0 bases short and J 4 bases short, with 9 bases between. Per germline, CDR1 SGHAT and CDR2 FQDESV (reference sequence). The CDR3 consists of 15 residues. CDR3 amino acids: CASSLAGYLTGELFF. CDR3 DNA sequence: TGTGCCAGCAGCTTAGCGGGCTACCTCACCGGGGAGCTGTTTTTT.

A few counts support this clonotype. V gene TRBV5-5 combines with J gene TRBJ1-5; D possibly corresponds to TRBD1 (5 bases). Germline V gene lookup returns CDR1 SGHKS and CDR2 YYEKEE (reference sequence). This CDR3 contains 15 residues. V gave up 4 bases and J gave up 8 bases, with 19 bases separating them. The CDR3 DNA is TGTGCCAGCAGCCAATTCACAGGCAGCCTCGAGCCCCAGCATTTT. This gives the protein CASSQFTGSLEPQHF.

This rearrangement joins TRBV11-2 to TRBJ1-2, with 9 bases fitting TRBD1. The CDR3 is 17 amino acids. Germline assignment: CDR1 SGHAT and CDR2 FQNNGV. Trimming removed 2 bases from V and 4 bases from J; junction bases left unmatched: 11. The CDR3 nucleotides are TGTGCCAGCAGCTTAAATCCGGGACAGGGATCCCCCTATGGCTACACCTTC. Translation: CASSLNPGQGSPYGYTF.

The rearrangement joins TRBV25-1 to TRBJ2-5; TRBD1 or TRBD2 may be the D gene (7 bases each). Per the germline V gene, CDR1 is MGHDK and CDR2 is SYGVNS. With 4 bases removed from V and 1 base from J, the gap between germline ends came to 10 bases. CDR3 size: 14 residues. The CDR3, as DNA: TGTGCCAGCAGTGTCAGGGGGGGCCAAGAGACCCAGTACTTC. Its protein product is CASSVRGGQETQYF. Variable domain in full (rest from reference TRBV25-1 and TRBJ2-5): EADIYQTPRYLVIGTGKKITLECSQTMGHDKMYWYQQDPGMELHLIHYSYGVNSTEKGDLSSESTVSRIRTEHFPLTLESARPSHTSQYLCASSVRGGQETQYFGPGTRLLVL.

This clonotype showed up just once. V and J are TRBV9 and TRBJ2-2, with 9 nucleotides matching TRBD2. This CDR3 is 17 amino acids long. V was clipped by 3 bases and J by 2 bases; unmatched bases: 8. CDR1 and CDR2 (germline): SGDLS, YYNGEE. The CDR3 nucleotides are TGTGCCAGCAGCGAGCCGAGCGGGAGGAGTAACACCGGGGAGCTGTTTTTT. This sequence encodes CASSEPSGRSNTGELFF.

The chain employs TRBV18 and TRBJ1-2; D remains ambiguous. The CDR3 totals 14 residues. CDR1 is KGHSH, CDR2 LQKENI, per germline. The V end lost 2 bases, the J end lost 4 bases, and 11 bases lay between the germline ends. For the CDR3, the DNA is TGTGCCAGCTCACCAGGGCAGGACTTCTATGGCTACACCTTC. Protein: CASSPGQDFYGYTF.